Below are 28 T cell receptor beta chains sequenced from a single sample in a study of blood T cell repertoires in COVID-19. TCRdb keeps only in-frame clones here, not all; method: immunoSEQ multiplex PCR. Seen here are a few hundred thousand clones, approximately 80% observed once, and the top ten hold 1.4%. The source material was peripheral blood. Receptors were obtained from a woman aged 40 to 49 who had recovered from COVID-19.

The CDR3 nucleotides are TGTGCCAGCAGCTTGTCGAGGACTCCGGGCAATCAGCCCCAGCATTTT. It is translated as CASSLSRTPGNQPQHF. The rearrangement links TRBV5-5 to TRBJ1-5; no clear D. The V end was cut by 1 base, the J end by 2 bases, with 13 bases between. From germline, CDR1 is SGHKS and CDR2 YYEKEE (reference sequence). This CDR3 is built from 16 residues.

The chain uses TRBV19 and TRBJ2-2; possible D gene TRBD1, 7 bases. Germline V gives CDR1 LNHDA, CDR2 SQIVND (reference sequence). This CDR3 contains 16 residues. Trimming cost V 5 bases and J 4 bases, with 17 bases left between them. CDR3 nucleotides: TGTGCCAGTAGTTGGGCCAGGGGGGTGACCACCGGGGAGCTGTTTTTT. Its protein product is CASSWARGVTTGELFF.

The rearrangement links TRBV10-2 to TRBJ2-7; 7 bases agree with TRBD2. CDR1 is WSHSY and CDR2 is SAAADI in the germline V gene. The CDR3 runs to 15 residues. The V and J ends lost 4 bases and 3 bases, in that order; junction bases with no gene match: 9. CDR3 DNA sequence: TGCGCCAGCAGTGGGGGACTAATCTTAGGCTACGAGCAGTACTTC. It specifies CASSGGLILGYEQYF.

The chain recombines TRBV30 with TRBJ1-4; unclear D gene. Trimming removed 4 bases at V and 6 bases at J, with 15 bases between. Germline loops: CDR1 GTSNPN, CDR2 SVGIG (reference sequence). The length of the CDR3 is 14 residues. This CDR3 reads CAWTYRGGDEKLFF. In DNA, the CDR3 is TGTGCCTGGACCTACCGTGGTGGTGATGAAAAACTGTTTTTT.

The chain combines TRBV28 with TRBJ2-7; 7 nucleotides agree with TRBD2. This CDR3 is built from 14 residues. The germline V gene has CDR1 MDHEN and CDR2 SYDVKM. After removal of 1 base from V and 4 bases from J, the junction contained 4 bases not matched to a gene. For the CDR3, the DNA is TGTGCCAGCAGTTTATACGGTAGCGGGTACGAGCAGTACTTC. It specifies CASSLYGSGYEQYF.

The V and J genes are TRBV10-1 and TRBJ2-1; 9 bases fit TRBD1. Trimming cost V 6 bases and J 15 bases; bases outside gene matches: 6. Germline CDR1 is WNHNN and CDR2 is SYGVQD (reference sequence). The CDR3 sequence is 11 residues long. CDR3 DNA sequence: TGCGCCAGCAGCCCGGGACAGGGAATGTTCTTC. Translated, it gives CASSPGQGMFF.

The CDR3 here is CASSLGGGTNTGELFF. The CDR3 nucleotides are TGCGCCAGCAGCTTGGGAGGCGGAACGAACACCGGGGAGCTGTTTTTT. The rearrangement links TRBV5-1 to TRBJ2-2; no clear D gene. The CDR3 runs to 16 residues. Germline assignment: CDR1 SGHRS and CDR2 YFSETQ. Between the trimmed V and J ends, which lost 0 bases and 0 bases, there was a span of 9 bases.

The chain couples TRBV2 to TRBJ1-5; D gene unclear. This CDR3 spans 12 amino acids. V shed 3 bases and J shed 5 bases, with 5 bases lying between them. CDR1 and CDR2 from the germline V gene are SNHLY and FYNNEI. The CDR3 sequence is CASSDSDQPQHF. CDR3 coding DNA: TGTGCCAGCAGTGATAGTGATCAGCCCCAGCATTTT.

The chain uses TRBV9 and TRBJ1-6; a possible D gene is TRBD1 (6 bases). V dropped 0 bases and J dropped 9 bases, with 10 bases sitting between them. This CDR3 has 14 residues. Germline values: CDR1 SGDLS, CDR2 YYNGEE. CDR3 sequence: CASSVGGQRSPLHF. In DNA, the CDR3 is TGTGCCAGCAGCGTAGGTGGACAGCGTTCACCCCTCCACTTT.

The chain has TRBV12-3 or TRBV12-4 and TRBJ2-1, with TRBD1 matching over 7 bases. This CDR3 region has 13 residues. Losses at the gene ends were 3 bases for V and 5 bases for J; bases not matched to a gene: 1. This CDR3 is CASSFDRDNEQFF. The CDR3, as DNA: TGTGCCAGCAGTTTTGACAGGGACAATGAGCAGTTCTTC.

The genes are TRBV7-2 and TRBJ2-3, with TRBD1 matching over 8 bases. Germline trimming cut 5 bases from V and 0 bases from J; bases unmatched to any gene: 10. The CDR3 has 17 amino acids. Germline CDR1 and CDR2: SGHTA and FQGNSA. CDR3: CASSPGQGHPSTDTQYF. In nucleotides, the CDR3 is TGTGCCAGCAGCCCAGGACAGGGCCATCCTAGCACAGATACGCAGTATTTT.

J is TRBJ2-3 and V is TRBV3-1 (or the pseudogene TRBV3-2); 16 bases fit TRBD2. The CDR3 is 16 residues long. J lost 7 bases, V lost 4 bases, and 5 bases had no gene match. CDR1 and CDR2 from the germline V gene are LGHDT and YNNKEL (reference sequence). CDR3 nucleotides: TGTGCCAGCAGCCGTGGGACTAGCGGGGGGGCTAATACGCAGTATTTT. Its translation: CASSRGTSGGANTQYF.

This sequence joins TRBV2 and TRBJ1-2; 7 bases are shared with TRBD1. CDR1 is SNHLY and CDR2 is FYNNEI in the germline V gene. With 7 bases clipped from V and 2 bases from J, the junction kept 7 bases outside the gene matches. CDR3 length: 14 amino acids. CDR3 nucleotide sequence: TGTGCCAGCACGGAGGACAGGAACAACTATGGCTACACCTTC. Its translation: CASTEDRNNYGYTF.

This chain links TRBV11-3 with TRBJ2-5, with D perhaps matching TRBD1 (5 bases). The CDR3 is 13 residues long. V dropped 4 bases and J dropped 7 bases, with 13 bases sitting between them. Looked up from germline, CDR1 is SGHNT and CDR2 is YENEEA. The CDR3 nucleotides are TGTGCCAGCAGCTCAGGACACGACGGGACCCAGTACTTC. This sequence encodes CASSSGHDGTQYF.

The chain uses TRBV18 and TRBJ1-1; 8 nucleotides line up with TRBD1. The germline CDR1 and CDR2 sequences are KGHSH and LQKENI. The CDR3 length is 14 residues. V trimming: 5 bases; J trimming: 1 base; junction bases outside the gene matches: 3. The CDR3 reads CASSLDRANTEAFF. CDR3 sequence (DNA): TGTGCCAGCTCATTGGACAGGGCGAACACTGAAGCTTTCTTT.

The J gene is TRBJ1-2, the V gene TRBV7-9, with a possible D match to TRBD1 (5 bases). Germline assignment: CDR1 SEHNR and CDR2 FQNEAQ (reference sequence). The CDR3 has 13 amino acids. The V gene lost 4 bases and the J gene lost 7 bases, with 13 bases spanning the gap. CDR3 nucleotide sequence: TGTGCCAGCAGCTCGACAGCTCTGAGTGGCTACACCTTC. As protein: CASSSTALSGYTF.

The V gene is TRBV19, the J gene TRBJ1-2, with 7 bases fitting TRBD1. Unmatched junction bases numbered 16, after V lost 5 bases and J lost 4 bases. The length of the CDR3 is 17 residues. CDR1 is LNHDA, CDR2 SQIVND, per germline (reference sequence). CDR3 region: CASSARLQGPSPYGYTF. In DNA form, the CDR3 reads TGTGCCAGTAGTGCCAGATTACAGGGGCCAAGCCCCTATGGCTACACCTTC.

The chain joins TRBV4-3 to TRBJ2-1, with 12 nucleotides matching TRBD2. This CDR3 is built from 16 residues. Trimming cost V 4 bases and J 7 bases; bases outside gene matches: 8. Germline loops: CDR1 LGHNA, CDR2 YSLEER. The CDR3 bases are TGCGCCAGCAGCCGAGAACTAGCGGGGGGCGTTAATGAGCAGTTCTTC. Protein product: CASSRELAGGVNEQFF.

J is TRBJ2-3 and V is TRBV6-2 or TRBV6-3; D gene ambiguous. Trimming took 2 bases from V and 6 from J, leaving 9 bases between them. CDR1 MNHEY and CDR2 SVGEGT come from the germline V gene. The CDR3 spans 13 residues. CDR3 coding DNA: TGTGCCAGCAGTTACGGGCCTGAGGATACGCAGTATTTT. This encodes CASSYGPEDTQYF.

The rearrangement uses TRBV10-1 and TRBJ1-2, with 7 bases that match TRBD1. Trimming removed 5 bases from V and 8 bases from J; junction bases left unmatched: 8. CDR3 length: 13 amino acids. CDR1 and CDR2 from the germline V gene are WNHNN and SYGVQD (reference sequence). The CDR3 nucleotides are TGCGCCAGCAGTTCAGACAGGGTGCGGGGCTACACCTTC. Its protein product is CASSSDRVRGYTF.

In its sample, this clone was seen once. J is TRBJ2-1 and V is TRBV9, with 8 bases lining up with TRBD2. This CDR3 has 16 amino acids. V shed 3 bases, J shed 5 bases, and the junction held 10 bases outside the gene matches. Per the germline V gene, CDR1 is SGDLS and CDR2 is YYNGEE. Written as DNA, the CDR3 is TGTGCCAGCAGCGATCCCCTAGCGGGTCTTGACAATGAGCAGTTCTTC. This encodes CASSDPLAGLDNEQFF.

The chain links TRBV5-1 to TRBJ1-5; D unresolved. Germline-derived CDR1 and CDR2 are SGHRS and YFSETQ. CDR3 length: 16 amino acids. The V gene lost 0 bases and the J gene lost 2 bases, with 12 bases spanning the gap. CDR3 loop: CASSLEFSGGNQPQHF. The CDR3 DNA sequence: TGCGCCAGCAGCTTGGAGTTTTCCGGGGGCAATCAGCCCCAGCATTTT.

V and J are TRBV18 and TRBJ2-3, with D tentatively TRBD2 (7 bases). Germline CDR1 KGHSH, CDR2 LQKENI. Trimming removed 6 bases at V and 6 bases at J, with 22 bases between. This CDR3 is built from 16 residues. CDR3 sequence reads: CASSQDFAGAGDTQYF. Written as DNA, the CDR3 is TGTGCCAGCTCGCAGGACTTTGCGGGGGCAGGGGATACGCAGTATTTT.

CDR3 sequence: CACDLREQETQYF. The CDR3 nucleotides read TGTGCCTGTGACCTGCGGGAGCAAGAGACCCAGTACTTC. The chain links TRBV30 to TRBJ2-5, with 7 positions matching TRBD2. This CDR3 spans 13 amino acids. V was clipped by 6 bases and J by 2 bases; unmatched bases: 6. The germline CDR1 and CDR2 sequences are GTSNPN and SVGIG (reference sequence).

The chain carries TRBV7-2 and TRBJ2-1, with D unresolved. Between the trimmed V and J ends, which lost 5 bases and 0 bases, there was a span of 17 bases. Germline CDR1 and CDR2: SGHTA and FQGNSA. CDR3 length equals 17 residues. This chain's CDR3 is CASSDPRRLSSYNEQFF. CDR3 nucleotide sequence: TGTGCCAGCAGCGATCCTAGAAGGCTAAGCTCCTACAATGAGCAGTTCTTC.

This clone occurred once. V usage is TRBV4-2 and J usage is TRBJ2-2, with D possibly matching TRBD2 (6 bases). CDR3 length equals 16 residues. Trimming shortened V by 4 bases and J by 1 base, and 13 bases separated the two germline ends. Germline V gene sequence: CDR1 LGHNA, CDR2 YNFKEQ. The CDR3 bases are TGTGCCAGCAGCCGGCGGGATCGGGGGAACACCGGGGAGCTGTTTTTT. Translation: CASSRRDRGNTGELFF.

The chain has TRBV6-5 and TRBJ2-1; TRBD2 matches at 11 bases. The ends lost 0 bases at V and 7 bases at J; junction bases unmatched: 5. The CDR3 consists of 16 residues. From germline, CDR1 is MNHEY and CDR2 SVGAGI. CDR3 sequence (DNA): TGTGCCAGCAGTTACTCGATGGCTAGCGGGGGGAATGAGCAGTTCTTC. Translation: CASSYSMASGGNEQFF.

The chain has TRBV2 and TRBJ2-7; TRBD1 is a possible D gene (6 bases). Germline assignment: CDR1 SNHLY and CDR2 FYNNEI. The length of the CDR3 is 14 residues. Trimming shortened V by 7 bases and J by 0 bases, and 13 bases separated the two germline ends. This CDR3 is CASIRDIRSYEQYF. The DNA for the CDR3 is TGTGCCAGCATCCGGGACATCCGCTCCTACGAGCAGTACTTC.